The present entry profiles one TCR beta chain with its context. The CDR3 runs 16 residues. Germline lookup yields CDR1 SGDLS and CDR2 YYNGEE. Trimming took 4 bases from V and 1 from J; bases not matched to a gene: 5. This entry is derived from a study of cytomegalovirus exposure and HLA in healthy donors. The study ran its PCR with 60 Vbeta and 13 Jbeta primers. Profiled with immunoSEQ multiplex PCR; TCRdb holds only in-frame clones, not every one. Of about 180,000 clones in the sample, 84% were seen once. The source of this sequence is a girl aged 2 to 9 in good health and CMV-seropositive. The sample taken for sequencing was PBMCs. The chain joins TRBV9 to TRBJ2-1; 10 bases match TRBD2. CDR3 sequence (DNA): TGTGCCAGCAGCCCTCTGACTAGCGGGTCCTACAATGAGCAGTTCTTC. Translating it yields CASSPLTSGSYNEQFF.